The 30 T cell receptor beta chains given below trace back to one sample, sequenced in a study of T cell clones after liver transplantation. The method was immunoSEQ multiplex PCR; TCRdb's version includes in-frame clones alone and lacks a portion of them. The table lists some 80,000 clones, less than 90% of them singletons. Sequences were derived from CD4+ T cells from blood, sampled around 50 months after liver transplant. The source is a human patient who received a liver transplant. The graft donor may account for some of the T cells.

This clone occurred once. This chain links TRBV5-4 with TRBJ2-1; 7 nucleotides match TRBD2. V lost 4 bases, J lost 2 bases, and 9 bases stayed unmatched. Germline values: CDR1 SGHNT, CDR2 YYREEE (reference sequence). There are 16 residues in the CDR3. In nucleotides, the CDR3 is TGTGCCAGCAGCCAAGCGAGCGGGGAACCCTACAATGAGCAGTTCTTC. As protein: CASSQASGEPYNEQFF.

This chain connects TRBV6-5 to TRBJ1-1; D is possibly TRBD1 (5 bases). The germline V gene has CDR1 MNHEY and CDR2 SVGAGI. The length of the CDR3 is 13 residues. Trimming stripped 0 bases from V and 5 bases from J, with 7 bases between. CDR3 sequence (DNA): TGTGCCAGCAGTTACTCGGGGGGTACTGAAGCTTTCTTT. As protein: CASSYSGGTEAFF.

CDR3 bases: TGTGCCACCAGCAGAGAAAAAGCGGGAGTATTGGACAATGAGCAGTTCTTC. This codes for CATSREKAGVLDNEQFF. The V and J genes are TRBV15 and TRBJ2-1, with 8 bases identical to TRBD2. In germline, CDR1 is LNHNV, CDR2 YYDKDF (reference sequence). The CDR3 totals 17 residues. The V segment lost 0 bases and the J segment 5 bases; nucleotides outside the gene matches: 9.

This chain's CDR3 is CASSYSPGRTGNTIYF. The CDR3 DNA reads TGTGCCAGCAGTTACTCTCCGGGAAGAACTGGAAACACCATATATTTT. The V gene is TRBV6-5, the J gene TRBJ1-3; D gene uncertain. The germline V and J ends were trimmed by 0 bases and 2 bases, with 11 bases remaining between them. The CDR3 is 16 amino acids. In germline, CDR1 is MNHEY, CDR2 SVGAGI.

The chain is built from TRBV30 and TRBJ2-3, with TRBD1 matching 8 bases. Germline V CDR1 and CDR2: GTSNPN, SVGIG (reference sequence). The V segment lost 0 bases and the J segment 4 bases; nucleotides outside the gene matches: 0. The CDR3 totals 13 residues. The CDR3 here is CAWSVQGADTQYF. CDR3 nucleotide sequence: TGTGCCTGGAGTGTACAGGGGGCAGATACGCAGTATTTT. Drawing the rest from reference TRBV30 and TRBJ2-3, the complete variable domain is SQTIHQWPATLVQPVGSPLSLECTVEGTSNPNLYWYRQAAGRGLQLLFYSVGIGQISSEVPQNLSASRPQDRQFILSSKKLLLSDSGFYLCAWSVQGADTQYFGPGTRLTVL.

The chain employs TRBV6-6 and TRBJ1-2, with a weak D call TRBD1 (5 bases). With 3 bases removed from V and 5 bases from J, the gap between germline ends came to 10 bases. CDR1 and CDR2 from the germline V gene are MNHNY and SVGAGI (reference sequence). The CDR3 is 13 residues long. CDR3 sequence: CASSYPGEYGYTF. CDR3 coding DNA: TGTGCCAGCAGTTATCCGGGGGAGTATGGCTACACCTTC.

As DNA, the CDR3 is TGTGCCTGGAGTGAGGAGAGGGCACTCACAGATACGCAGTATTTT. This encodes CAWSEERALTDTQYF. The V and J genes are TRBV30 and TRBJ2-3, with TRBD2 as a possible D gene (5 bases). The CDR3 is 15 amino acids. The V end was cut by 1 base, the J end by 2 bases, with 13 bases between. Germline-derived CDR1 and CDR2 are GTSNPN and SVGIG (reference sequence).

In its sample, this clone was seen a few times. The junction shows a germline mismatch at one end, possibly a read error. The rearrangement joins TRBV2 to TRBJ2-5; D gene uncertain. The CDR3 runs to 12 residues. Germline V gene lookup returns CDR1 SNHLY and CDR2 FYNNEI. The CDR3 loop reads CASKDPQVTQYF. DNA for the CDR3: TGTGCCAGCAAGGATCCACAAGTGACCCAGTACTTC.

The chain employs TRBV5-1 and TRBJ1-2; 7 positions match TRBD1. Germline V gene data show CDR1 as SGHRS and CDR2 as YFSETQ. J lost 7 bases, V lost 2 bases, and 8 bases had no gene match. The CDR3 consists of 14 residues. The CDR3 protein is CASSFGTEGGGYTF. The CDR3 DNA sequence: TGCGCCAGCAGCTTCGGGACAGAAGGGGGTGGCTACACCTTC.

The V gene is TRBV11-2, the J gene TRBJ2-5; 9 bases map to TRBD2. The CDR3 is 17 amino acids. Germline-derived CDR1 and CDR2 are SGHAT and FQNNGV. V shed 2 bases and J 5 bases; nucleotides not matched to a gene: 12. The chain's CDR3 is CASSLPSGGGAEETQYF. For the CDR3, the DNA is TGTGCCAGCAGCTTACCGTCTGGCGGGGGGGCGGAGGAGACCCAGTACTTC.

The gene calls are TRBV7-2 and TRBJ2-7, with 10 bases fitting TRBD1. Germline-derived CDR1 and CDR2 are SGHTA and FQGNSA. This CDR3 spans 15 amino acids. The V segment lost 3 bases and the J segment 4 bases; nucleotides outside the gene matches: 6. The CDR3 region has the DNA TGTGCCAGCAGCTTGGGACAGGGGTCAATTTACGAGCAGTACTTC. Its protein is CASSLGQGSIYEQYF. Full variable domain (missing parts from reference TRBV7-2 and TRBJ2-7): GAGVSQSPSNKVTEKGKDVELRCDPISGHTALYWYRQSLGQGLEFLIYFQGNSAPDKSGLPSDRFSAERTGGSVSTLTIQRTQQEDSAVYLCASSLGQGSIYEQYFGPGTRLTVT.

J is TRBJ1-4 and V is TRBV29-1; no reliable D call. The V gene's germline CDR1 is SQVTM and CDR2 ANQGSEA. The V end lost 4 bases, the J end lost 7 bases, and 16 bases lay between the germline ends. CDR3 size: 14 residues. The CDR3 DNA reads as TGCAGCGTTGGGCTGGTGGTCGGATCTGAAAAACTGTTTTTT. It specifies CSVGLVVGSEKLFF. Complete variable domain (other parts from reference TRBV29-1 and TRBJ1-4): SAVISQKPSRDICQRGTSLTIQCQVDSQVTMMFWYRQQPGQSLTLIATANQGSEATYESGFVIDKFPISRPNLTFSTLTVSNMSPEDSSIYLCSVGLVVGSEKLFFGSGTQLSVL.

The rearrangement joins TRBV11-3 to TRBJ2-2, with TRBD1 matching over 11 bases. The CDR3 length is 14 residues. CDR1 and CDR2 from the germline V gene are SGHNT and YENEEA. The V and J ends lost 4 bases and 6 bases, in that order; junction bases with no gene match: 1. CDR3 sequence reads: CASSWGQGAGELFF. The CDR3 DNA follows: TGTGCCAGCAGCTGGGGACAGGGGGCCGGGGAGCTGTTTTTT.

The gene calls are TRBV4-2 and TRBJ2-5, with 8 nucleotides matching TRBD1. This CDR3 is 15 amino acids long. Losses at the gene ends were 1 base for V and 4 bases for J; bases not matched to a gene: 5. Germline CDR1 reads LGHNA; CDR2 reads YNFKEQ. The CDR3 bases are TGTGCCAGCAGCCAAGCGGACAGGGAAGGAGAGACCCAGTACTTC. It specifies CASSQADREGETQYF.

Comments on this clone: At one boundary the junction diverges from the germline segment, which might be a read error. The chain combines TRBV10-3 with TRBJ2-1; 10 bases map to TRBD2. Germline CDR1 reads ENHRY; CDR2 reads SYGVKD. The CDR3 consists of 13 residues. The CDR3 region has the DNA TGTGCCACCAGTAGCGGGAGGTTCTATGAGCAGTTCTTC. Encoded protein: CATSSGRFYEQFF.

This rearrangement joins TRBV9 to TRBJ2-3, with 7 bases that match TRBD2. V lost 3 bases to trimming and J lost 4 bases; unmatched junction nucleotides: 11. CDR1 is SGDLS and CDR2 is YYNGEE in the germline V gene. The CDR3 is 16 residues long. For the CDR3, the DNA is TGTGCCAGCAGCGCCCGCCCGACTAGCTCCGCAGATACGCAGTATTTT. Protein product: CASSARPTSSADTQYF.

The chain couples TRBV4-1 to TRBJ2-1; 7 bases are a match to TRBD1. Unmatched junction bases numbered 9, after V lost 3 bases and J lost 7 bases. Germline V gene data show CDR1 as MGHRA and CDR2 as YSYEKL. The CDR3 extends over 15 amino acids. CDR3 sequence (DNA): TGCGCCAGCAGCCACTATACAGGGGTCGGGAATGAGCAGTTCTTC. This encodes CASSHYTGVGNEQFF.

The chain joins TRBV12-5 to TRBJ2-2, with D perhaps assigned TRBD1 or TRBD2 (5 bases each). V was cut by 3 bases and J by 5 bases, with 16 bases left in between. CDR3 length: 16 amino acids. CDR1 and CDR2 (germline): LGHNT, FRNRAP. This chain's CDR3 is CASGFGQGRGTGELFF. As DNA, the CDR3 is TGTGCTAGTGGTTTTGGCCAGGGAAGAGGGACCGGGGAGCTGTTTTTT.

The chain carries TRBV23-1 and TRBJ2-7; D uncertain. TRBV23-1 is filed as an ORF, its function uncertain. V lost 4 bases, J lost 0 bases, and 25 bases lay in between. CDR3 length equals 19 residues. The CDR3 nucleotides are TGCGCCAGCAGTCTAGTTGGTCCCTGTCAGGCGGTCAGCTCCTACGAGCAGTACTTC. It encodes CASSLVGPCQAVSSYEQYF.

This chain joins TRBV5-4 and TRBJ2-2; no definite D call. Trimming took off 0 bases at V and 2 bases at J, with 11 bases between the two ends. Looked up from germline, CDR1 is SGHNT and CDR2 is YYREEE (reference sequence). CDR3 length: 16 amino acids. The CDR3: CASSLVYSANTGELFF. The CDR3 nucleotides are TGTGCCAGCAGCTTGGTGTACAGCGCTAACACCGGGGAGCTGTTTTTT.

The chain carries TRBV9 and TRBJ2-7; D possibly matches TRBD1 or TRBD2 (6 bases each). The CDR3 is made up of 16 amino acids. V was clipped by 2 bases and J by 5 bases, with 20 bases between them. Germline-derived CDR1 and CDR2 are SGDLS and YYNGEE. The CDR3 sequence is CASSVSEGGFGNEQYF. The CDR3 bases are TGTGCCAGCAGCGTTTCGGAGGGGGGATTTGGGAACGAGCAGTACTTC.

The V gene is TRBV6-1, the J gene TRBJ1-2; D gene uncertain. Germline CDR1 MNHNS, CDR2 SASEGT. The V end lost 3 bases, the J end lost 1 base, and 3 bases lay between the germline ends. The CDR3 extends over 12 amino acids. CDR3 in amino acids: CASSDNNYGYTF. CDR3 DNA sequence: TGTGCCAGCAGTGACAATAACTATGGCTACACCTTC.

The rearrangement uses TRBV5-4 and TRBJ1-1, with D hard to call. The CDR3 has 14 residues. The V end lost 4 bases, the J end lost 1 base, and 11 bases lay between the germline ends. In germline, CDR1 is SGHNT, CDR2 YYREEE (reference sequence). For the CDR3, the DNA is TGTGCCAGCAGCATGGACCTTGGGAACACTGAAGCTTTCTTT. Residues: CASSMDLGNTEAFF.

The chain has TRBV19 and TRBJ1-4, with 7 bases lining up with TRBD1. There are 14 residues in the CDR3. V was pared by 7 bases and J by 8 bases, with 10 bases of the junction left unmatched. Germline V gives CDR1 LNHDA, CDR2 SQIVND (reference sequence). CDR3 residues: CASTQTGISEKLFF. The CDR3 region has the DNA TGTGCCAGTACCCAGACAGGGATCAGCGAAAAACTGTTTTTT.

This clone was counted only a few times. The chain has TRBV10-3 and TRBJ2-7, with D perhaps TRBD1 (6 bases). The V gene lost 1 base and the J gene lost 6 bases, with 10 bases spanning the gap. From germline, CDR1 is ENHRY and CDR2 SYGVKD. The CDR3 extends over 13 amino acids. The CDR3 sequence: CAISEYEGVEQYF. The CDR3 nucleotides read TGTGCCATCAGTGAGTATGAGGGGGTCGAGCAGTACTTC.

V is TRBV7-2 and J is TRBJ1-4; D ambiguous. Trimming removed 2 bases from V and 8 bases from J, with 12 bases in between. Per germline, CDR1 SGHTA and CDR2 FQGNSA. CDR3 length: 14 amino acids. The CDR3 DNA is TGTGCCAGCAGCTTAAATGGGATGGGAGAAAAACTGTTTTTT. Translation: CASSLNGMGEKLFF.

This clone appeared a single time. J is TRBJ2-3 and V is TRBV29-1, with TRBD2 matching 9 bases. V lost 7 bases and J lost 7; bases outside the gene matches: 6. Germline V gene sequence: CDR1 SQVTM, CDR2 ANQGSEA. The CDR3 runs 12 residues. Here the CDR3 DNA reads TGCAGCGGCGGGCGGGAGGGCCATACGCAGTATTTT. Its protein is CSGGREGHTQYF.

This sequence joins TRBV5-1 and TRBJ1-2; 12 bases are a match to TRBD1. Germline V gene data show CDR1 as SGHRS and CDR2 as YFSETQ. The trim removed 5 bases at V and 6 bases at J, leaving 14 bases unmatched. The CDR3 contains 17 residues. In DNA, the CDR3 is TGCGCCAGCAGTCTATTCCGGGACAGGGGGCTTCGGAATGGCTACACCTTC. This sequence encodes CASSLFRDRGLRNGYTF.

J is TRBJ2-3 and V is TRBV19, with no clear D. Between the trimmed V and J ends, which lost 6 bases and 4 bases, there was a span of 11 bases. This CDR3 spans 13 amino acids. Germline CDR1 is LNHDA and CDR2 is SQIVND (reference sequence). The CDR3 sequence: CASSQSRSDTQYF. For the CDR3, the DNA is TGTGCCAGTAGCCAGTCGAGATCAGATACGCAGTATTTT. The whole variable domain, filled in from reference TRBV19 and TRBJ2-3, reads DGGITQSPKYLFRKEGQNVTLSCEQNLNHDAMYWYRQDPGQGLRLIYYSQIVNDFQKGDIAEGYSVSREKKESFPLTVTSAQKNPTAFYLCASSQSRSDTQYFGPGTRLTVL.

This clone appeared once. This chain links TRBV4-3 with TRBJ2-1, with TRBD2 matching 10 bases. The CDR3 covers 16 residues. Germline values: CDR1 LGHNA, CDR2 YSLEER. Unmatched junction bases numbered 7, after V lost 4 bases and J lost 4 bases. The CDR3 here is CASSLIWTSGYNEQFF. Written as DNA, the CDR3 is TGCGCCAGCAGCCTTATCTGGACTAGCGGTTACAATGAGCAGTTCTTC.